These 29 T cell receptor beta chains came from one sample sequenced in a study of blood T cell repertoires in COVID-19 (TCRdb year 2020). The library came from the immunoSEQ multiplex PCR assay. TCRdb stores this immuneACCESS table with in-frame sequences only. Part of the clones is absent; in the studies checked, under half of the shortfall reflects unresolved V genes, and no reason is known for the rest. A total of over 450,000 clones appear in this sample, 89% of them only once. The leading ten clones occupy around 0.95% of the sample. Sequenced sample: peripheral blood. The receptors come from a man in his late teens or twenties with COVID-19, enrolled during active disease.

This clone was detected only once. The genes are TRBV5-1 and TRBJ1-2; 8 positions match TRBD1. The germline gives CDR1 SGHRS, CDR2 YFSETQ. The V gene end was trimmed by 4 bases and the J gene end by 0 bases; junction bases not matched to a gene: 11. The CDR3 sequence is 17 residues long. CDR3 nucleotides: TGCGCCAGCAGCGGGAGGACAGGGTGGCCTCCTAACTATGGCTACACCTTC. Residues: CASSGRTGWPPNYGYTF.

The chain has TRBV4-1 and TRBJ2-1; 9 positions match TRBD1. Germline values: CDR1 MGHRA, CDR2 YSYEKL. V gave up 4 bases and J gave up 3 bases; unmatched junction bases: 4. The CDR3 totals 15 residues. CDR3 sequence: CASSLWDRDYNEQFF. The CDR3 DNA sequence: TGCGCCAGCAGCCTGTGGGACAGGGACTACAATGAGCAGTTCTTC.

J is TRBJ1-5 and V is TRBV5-6; perhaps TRBD1 as D (6 bases). This CDR3 is 13 amino acids long. V dropped 3 bases and J dropped 4 bases, with 8 bases sitting between them. Germline lookup yields CDR1 SGHDT and CDR2 YYEEEE. The CDR3 loop reads CASSYQGNQPQHF. CDR3 in DNA: TGTGCCAGCAGCTACCAGGGGAATCAGCCCCAGCATTTT.

The chain employs TRBV3-1 (or the pseudogene TRBV3-2) and TRBJ2-1, with 7 bases that match TRBD2. J was trimmed by 6 bases and V by 6 bases; bases with no gene match: 2. Per germline, CDR1 LGHDT and CDR2 YNNKEL (reference sequence). The CDR3 runs to 12 residues. The DNA for the CDR3 is TGTGCCAGCAGTCTAGCGGCCAATGAGCAGTTCTTC. Translating it yields CASSLAANEQFF.

The chain couples TRBV7-8 to TRBJ2-7; TRBD1 agrees at 7 bases. Germline V gene lookup returns CDR1 SGHVS and CDR2 FQNEAQ. With 4 bases clipped from V and 0 bases from J, the junction kept 3 bases outside the gene matches. The CDR3 spans 14 residues. DNA of the CDR3: TGTGCCAGCAGCTCCCGGGACAGCTCCTACGAGCAGTACTTC. It translates to CASSSRDSSYEQYF.

The chain uses TRBV19 and TRBJ1-1; D is possibly TRBD1 (5 bases). V was trimmed by 2 bases and J by 4 bases, leaving 8 bases between them. Germline-derived CDR1 and CDR2 are LNHDA and SQIVND (reference sequence). CDR3 length: 13 amino acids. As DNA, the CDR3 is TGTGCCAGTAGTATACAGGGCGCCACTGAAGCTTTCTTT. Translating it yields CASSIQGATEAFF.

The rearrangement links TRBV25-1 to TRBJ2-1; TRBD1 might be the D (7 bases). The V end lost 2 bases, the J end lost 1 base, and 15 bases lay between the germline ends. The germline gives CDR1 MGHDK, CDR2 SYGVNS. This CDR3 comprises 17 residues. The CDR3 DNA sequence: TGTGCCAGCAGTGAAAAGGGGGCGGGACCTTCCTACAATGAGCAGTTCTTC. Translation gives CASSEKGAGPSYNEQFF.

The chain has TRBV6-2 or TRBV6-3 and TRBJ1-5, with unresolved D. The CDR3 length is 18 residues. In germline, CDR1 is MNHEY, CDR2 SVGEGT. V was shortened by 0 bases and J by 0 bases, with 15 bases between the two germline ends. CDR3 region: CASSYSRGIGNSNQPQHF. Written as DNA, the CDR3 is TGTGCCAGCAGTTACTCACGAGGTATCGGAAATAGCAATCAGCCCCAGCATTTT.

The J gene is TRBJ2-5, the V gene TRBV11-2; the match to TRBD2 covers 8 bases. Losses at the gene ends were 2 bases for V and 2 bases for J; bases not matched to a gene: 10. The CDR3 is made up of 17 amino acids. Germline V gene sequence: CDR1 SGHAT, CDR2 FQNNGV. The CDR3 loop reads CASSLSPGGSWQETQYF. CDR3 nucleotide sequence: TGTGCCAGCAGCTTATCACCGGGGGGGAGTTGGCAAGAGACCCAGTACTTC. Filled out from reference TRBV11-2 and TRBJ2-5, the complete variable domain reads EAGVAQSPRYKIIEKRQSVAFWCNPISGHATLYWYQQILGQGPKLLIQFQNNGVVDDSQLPKDRFSAERLKGVDSTLKIQPAKLEDSAVYLCASSLSPGGSWQETQYFGPGTRLLVL.

V is TRBV5-6 and J is TRBJ1-6; a weak D match, TRBD1 (5 bases). Per the germline V gene, CDR1 is SGHDT and CDR2 is YYEEEE. The V gene lost 6 bases and the J gene lost 2 bases, with 12 bases spanning the gap. The CDR3 spans 15 residues. The CDR3 spells CASMWQGTYNSPLHF. The CDR3 DNA is TGTGCCAGCATGTGGCAGGGCACCTATAATTCACCCCTCCACTTT.

The chain employs TRBV6-5 and TRBJ2-3, with 7 bases aligning to TRBD1. The CDR3 is made up of 14 amino acids. CDR1 and CDR2 from the germline V gene are MNHEY and SVGAGI. With 4 bases clipped from V and 5 bases from J, the junction kept 6 bases outside the gene matches. The CDR3 is CASSFQGDEDTQYF. The CDR3, as DNA: TGTGCCAGCAGTTTCCAGGGGGACGAAGATACGCAGTATTTT.

The chain couples TRBV6-5 to TRBJ2-1; 10 nucleotides match TRBD2. V trimming: 2 bases; J trimming: 6 bases; junction bases outside the gene matches: 4. The CDR3 length is 15 residues. Germline values: CDR1 MNHEY, CDR2 SVGAGI. The CDR3 loop reads CASSYEGLAPNEQFF. As DNA, the CDR3 is TGTGCCAGCAGTTACGAGGGACTAGCGCCCAATGAGCAGTTCTTC.

This chain joins TRBV4-1 and TRBJ2-7; 7 nucleotides match TRBD2. The trim removed 5 bases at V and 6 bases at J, leaving 13 bases unmatched. Germline values: CDR1 MGHRA, CDR2 YSYEKL. This CDR3 is built from 15 residues. DNA of the CDR3: TGCGCCAGCAGCGGTGATCAGGGAGGGCTTACCGAGCAGTACTTC. Translation: CASSGDQGGLTEQYF.

The V gene is TRBV30, the J gene TRBJ1-1; D gene unclear. V lost 2 bases to trimming and J lost 0 bases, with 7 bases between them. The CDR3 has 13 residues. Germline loops: CDR1 GTSNPN, CDR2 SVGIG (reference sequence). The CDR3 coding sequence is TGTGCCTGGAGTTTGGGCCTGAACACTGAAGCTTTCTTT. Its translation: CAWSLGLNTEAFF. The full variable domain, in which reference TRBV30 and TRBJ1-1 provide the parts outside the CDR3, is SQTIHQWPATLVQPVGSPLSLECTVEGTSNPNLYWYRQAAGRGLQLLFYSVGIGQISSEVPQNLSASRPQDRQFILSSKKLLLSDSGFYLCAWSLGLNTEAFFGQGTRLTVV.

The chain combines TRBV6-1 with TRBJ1-6, with D unresolved. V lost 1 base and J 5 bases, leaving 6 bases between the germline ends. Germline values: CDR1 MNHNS, CDR2 SASEGT. The CDR3 extends over 14 amino acids. Here the CDR3 reads CASSEVQNNSPLHF. The CDR3 nucleotides are TGTGCCAGCAGTGAAGTACAGAATAATTCACCCCTCCACTTT.

The CDR3 region is CASSSPQRGDNEQFF. CDR3 coding DNA: TGTGCCAGCAGCTCGCCTCAGCGGGGGGACAATGAGCAGTTCTTC. The rearrangement links TRBV5-4 to TRBJ2-1; 9 nucleotides align to TRBD2. V dropped 3 bases and J dropped 5; count of bases not matched to a gene: 6. From germline, CDR1 is SGHNT and CDR2 YYREEE (reference sequence). The CDR3 sequence is 15 residues long.

The chain links TRBV18 to TRBJ2-7; D is uncertain. The CDR3 has 13 residues. V was cut by 3 bases and J by 6 bases, with 12 bases left in between. The germline V gene has CDR1 KGHSH and CDR2 LQKENI. The CDR3 region has the DNA TGTGCCAGCTCACCTGACAATTTGGGCGAGCAGTACTTC. Its protein is CASSPDNLGEQYF.

The CDR3 loop is CASSRASGGPDTQYF. The CDR3 nucleotides read TGTGCCAGCAGTCGCGCTAGCGGGGGCCCAGATACGCAGTATTTT. The chain employs TRBV6-4 and TRBJ2-3; 10 positions match TRBD2. The V gene end was trimmed by 5 bases and the J gene end by 4 bases; junction bases not matched to a gene: 6. The CDR3 loop spans 15 amino acids. From germline, CDR1 is MRHNA and CDR2 SNTAGT.

The chain joins TRBV19 to TRBJ1-2; D is possibly TRBD1 (5 bases). V shed 3 bases and J shed 8 bases, with 13 bases lying between them. The CDR3 loop spans 13 amino acids. Germline CDR1 reads LNHDA; CDR2 reads SQIVND (reference sequence). The CDR3 nucleotides read TGTGCCAGTAGTATTTCAGGGAGCGGGGGCTACACCTTC. Its protein is CASSISGSGGYTF.

The chain is built from TRBV4-1 and TRBJ2-5, with 8 bases aligning to TRBD2. Trimming removed 4 bases from V and 2 bases from J; junction bases left unmatched: 15. Germline values: CDR1 MGHRA, CDR2 YSYEKL. This CDR3 has 18 amino acids. The CDR3 DNA sequence: TGCGCCAGCAGCCTGACTGGGGCTAGCGGGTGGACTCAAGAGACCCAGTACTTC. Translated: CASSLTGASGWTQETQYF.

This chain's CDR3 is CASSYSSLRVSYGYTF. The DNA for the CDR3 is TGTGCCAGCAGTTACTCGAGCTTGAGGGTGTCCTATGGCTACACCTTC. The rearrangement links TRBV6-6 to TRBJ1-2; D uncertain. The CDR3 contains 16 residues. The germline gives CDR1 MNHNY, CDR2 SVGAGI (reference sequence). The germline V and J ends were trimmed by 0 bases and 4 bases, with 15 bases remaining between them.

The J gene is TRBJ2-5, the V gene TRBV3-1 (or the pseudogene TRBV3-2); TRBD2 agrees at 9 bases. Per germline, CDR1 LGHDT and CDR2 YNNKEL (reference sequence). Trimming cost V 3 bases and J 4 bases; bases outside gene matches: 12. The CDR3 runs to 17 residues. Written as DNA, the CDR3 is TGTGCCAGCAGCCATCCCCCCCTTGCGGGAGGGCGAGAGACCCAGTACTTC. This sequence encodes CASSHPPLAGGRETQYF.

The V gene is TRBV16, the J gene TRBJ1-3, with TRBD1 matching over 8 bases. This CDR3 has 18 amino acids. V lost 4 bases, J lost 7 bases, and 18 bases stayed unmatched. In germline, CDR1 is KGHSY, CDR2 FQNENV. CDR3 sequence (DNA): TGTGCCAGCAGCCCCATCCCAACCACTCGGGACAGGCGGAACACCATATATTTT. Translating it yields CASSPIPTTRDRRNTIYF.

The chain recombines TRBV5-5 with TRBJ2-6; D is uncertain. Germline values: CDR1 SGHKS, CDR2 YYEKEE (reference sequence). V shed 0 bases and J shed 0 bases, with 7 bases lying between them. The CDR3 has 16 residues. The CDR3 loop reads CASSLAGASGANVLTF. CDR3 nucleotides: TGTGCCAGCAGCTTGGCCGGAGCCTCTGGGGCCAACGTCCTGACTTTC.

This clone has more than one count but fewer than ten. The chain combines TRBV5-6 with TRBJ2-2; D might be TRBD1 (6 bases). Germline CDR1 is SGHDT and CDR2 is YYEEEE. The V end lost 2 bases, the J end lost 7 bases, and 15 bases lay between the germline ends. CDR3 length equals 15 residues. The CDR3 bases are TGTGCCAGCAGCTTATCCGGGACATCGGGCGGGGAGCTGTTTTTT. Protein: CASSLSGTSGGELFF.

The chain uses TRBV27 and TRBJ2-7; 9 nucleotides align to TRBD1. CDR3 size: 13 residues. Germline assignment: CDR1 MNHEY and CDR2 SMNVEV (reference sequence). The ends lost 7 bases at V and 3 bases at J; junction bases unmatched: 4. CDR3 sequence (DNA): TGTGCCAGCAAGACGGGACAGGGCTACGAGCAGTACTTC. This sequence encodes CASKTGQGYEQYF.

The rearrangement uses TRBV12-5 and TRBJ1-1; D remains ambiguous. Per the germline V gene, CDR1 is LGHNT and CDR2 is FRNRAP. V was pared by 7 bases and J by 5 bases, with 11 bases between. This CDR3 spans 12 amino acids. The CDR3 DNA is TGTGCTAGTGCCCGAACCGGGACTGAAGCTTTCTTT. Translated, it gives CASARTGTEAFF.

In the case of this clone: This same CDR3 is encoded by further DNA sequences in the sample. The chain employs TRBV7-9 and TRBJ2-3, with TRBD1 matching 10 bases. This CDR3 contains 15 residues. The V gene's germline CDR1 is SEHNR and CDR2 FQNEAQ (reference sequence). Germline trimming cut 3 bases from V and 3 bases from J; bases unmatched to any gene: 3. The CDR3 spells CASSLGQGNTDTQYF. As DNA, the CDR3 is TGTGCCAGCAGCTTGGGACAGGGGAATACAGATACGCAGTATTTT.

The CDR3 nucleotides are TGTGCCAGCAGTAACCGACTAGCGGGGAACAATGAGCAGTTCTTC. Translated: CASSNRLAGNNEQFF. The rearrangement links TRBV6-5 to TRBJ2-1; 11 nucleotides line up with TRBD2. This CDR3 contains 15 residues. V lost 5 bases, J lost 5 bases, and 5 bases stayed unmatched. Germline V lookup: CDR1 MNHEY, CDR2 SVGAGI.